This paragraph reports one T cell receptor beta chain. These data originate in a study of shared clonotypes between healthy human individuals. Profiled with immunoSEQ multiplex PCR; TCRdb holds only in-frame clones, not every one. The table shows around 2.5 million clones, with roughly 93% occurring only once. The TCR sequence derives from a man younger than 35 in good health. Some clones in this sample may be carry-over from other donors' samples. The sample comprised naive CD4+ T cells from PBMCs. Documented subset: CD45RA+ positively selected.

The CDR3 loop reads CASSPRAGRALSYEQYF. The CDR3 DNA follows: TGTGCCAGCAGCCCACGGGCGGGGAGGGCCCTTTCCTACGAGCAGTACTTC. The rearrangement joins TRBV7-9 to TRBJ2-7, with 7 bases fitting TRBD2. The CDR3 runs to 17 residues. CDR1 and CDR2 (germline): SEHNR, FQNEAQ (reference sequence). Trimming took 5 bases from V and 1 from J; bases not matched to a gene: 14.